This record concerns one T cell receptor beta chain sequence. Germline V gene lookup returns CDR1 KGHDR and CDR2 SFDVKD. Trimming at V came to 3 bases and at J to 5 bases, leaving 8 bases not matched to a gene. The CDR3 contains 16 residues. Authors' methods: Estimation of nucleated cell counts relied on the amplification of reference gene primers. The assay was immunoSEQ multiplex PCR, and TCRdb's table has in-frame clones only and misses some. From that table come the V and J calls and clone size; the DNA was used to work out D and trimming. The table records approximately 290,000 clones, 75% to 90% of them present only once. The source of the sample is a study of blood T cell repertoires in COVID-19. Study as a whole: The samples span acute and convalescent COVID-19 from the United States, Italy and Spain.

Membership in each cohort depended on participant-reported clinical history. The clonotype originates from a woman aged 30 to 39 who had recovered from COVID-19. This chain joins TRBV24-1 and TRBJ2-5; 10 bases fit TRBD2. The specimen sequenced was PBMCs or T cells enriched from blood (not recorded which). The chain's CDR3 is CATSDAQREGLETQYF. CDR3 nucleotides: TGTGCCACCAGTGATGCACAGCGGGAGGGCCTGGAGACCCAGTACTTC.